The 9 T cell receptor beta chains below all came from one sample that was sequenced in a study of CD8+ T cells in alopecia areata. Treatment here: oral pan-JAK inhibitor, 5-10 mg twice daily. Reverse transcription of extracted RNA yielded cDNA, which provided the sequencing template. Clones were read by immunoSEQ multiplex PCR, and TCRdb kept only the in-frame ones, dropping some. The table has just over 150,000 clones, about 71% seen once. The specimen was CD4+ T cells sorted from blood, collected at week 4, from a patient treated with tofacitinib. All receptors come from a human donor with alopecia areata.

The chain has TRBV5-1 and TRBJ2-7; D is perhaps TRBD1 (6 bases). The CDR3 is 13 residues long. Per germline, CDR1 SGHRS and CDR2 YFSETQ. The V gene lost 4 bases and the J gene lost 2 bases, with 10 bases spanning the gap. The CDR3 sequence: CASSEGQPYEQYF. The CDR3 bases are TGCGCCAGCAGCGAAGGACAGCCCTACGAGCAGTACTTC.

The gene calls are TRBV11-2 and TRBJ2-7; D is unresolved. Trimming removed 2 bases at V and 0 bases at J, with 8 bases between. This CDR3 region has 14 residues. From germline, CDR1 is SGHAT and CDR2 FQNNGV. In DNA form, the CDR3 reads TGTGCCAGCAGCTTAATGCAGGTCTCCTACGAGCAGTACTTC. Amino acids: CASSLMQVSYEQYF.

The chain uses TRBV4-2 and TRBJ2-7; TRBD1 is a possible D gene (7 bases). Germline V gene data show CDR1 as LGHNA and CDR2 as YNFKEQ. The CDR3 loop spans 15 amino acids. Trimming took 0 bases from V and 4 from J, leaving 13 bases between them. CDR3 nucleotides: TGTGCCAGCAGCCAAGATTTCGGGGGACAGTACGAGCAGTACTTC. Translation gives CASSQDFGGQYEQYF.

The CDR3 region is CSVVPAGGYQETQYF. The CDR3 nucleotides are TGCAGCGTTGTTCCAGCCGGGGGGTACCAAGAGACCCAGTACTTC. This chain joins TRBV29-1 and TRBJ2-5; 7 bases are a match to TRBD2. This CDR3 spans 15 amino acids. V dropped 4 bases and J dropped 0; count of bases not matched to a gene: 8. Germline loops: CDR1 SQVTM, CDR2 ANQGSEA.

The gene calls are TRBV6-5 and TRBJ2-3, with TRBD2 matching over 8 bases. CDR3 length equals 14 residues. Germline-derived CDR1 and CDR2 are MNHEY and SVGAGI. With V trimmed by 6 bases and J by 2 bases, 4 bases remained unmatched. The CDR3 region is CASSRGGYTDTQYF. CDR3 DNA sequence: TGTGCCAGCAGCCGCGGGGGGTACACAGATACGCAGTATTTT.

In the case of this clone: Different DNA sequences within this sample yield the same CDR3. The chain uses TRBV9 and TRBJ2-7; D is perhaps TRBD2 (5 bases). CDR3 length: 14 residues. Germline V gene lookup returns CDR1 SGDLS and CDR2 YYNGEE. V lost 0 bases, J lost 4 bases, and 11 bases lay in between. Written as DNA, the CDR3 is TGTGCCAGCAGCGTAGCTAGCAGCTCTTACGAGCAGTACTTC. It is translated as CASSVASSSYEQYF. The full variable domain, its missing parts supplied by reference TRBV9 and TRBJ2-7, is DSGVTQTPKHLITATGQRVTLRCSPRSGDLSVYWYQQSLDQGLQFLIQYYNGEERAKGNILERFSAQQFPDLHSELNLSSLELGDSALYFCASSVASSSYEQYFGPGTRLTVT.

The chain couples TRBV29-1 to TRBJ2-3; D is unresolved. The germline CDR1 and CDR2 sequences are SQVTM and ANQGSEA. Trimming removed 6 bases from V and 0 bases from J, with 7 bases in between. This CDR3 region has 12 residues. CDR3 protein: CSVRRSTDTQYF. CDR3 nucleotides: TGCAGCGTCCGACGTAGCACAGATACGCAGTATTTT.

This clone was counted only a few times. The J gene is TRBJ1-4, the V gene TRBV5-1; D might be TRBD1 (6 bases). V was cut by 0 bases and J by 5 bases, with 8 bases left in between. The CDR3 runs 14 residues. The germline CDR1 and CDR2 sequences are SGHRS and YFSETQ. CDR3 bases: TGCGCCAGCAGCTTGGAGGGGGTAAATGAAAAACTGTTTTTT. It is translated as CASSLEGVNEKLFF.

The genes are TRBV29-1 and TRBJ2-1, with TRBD1 identical over 9 bases. Losses at the gene ends were 0 bases for V and 8 bases for J; bases not matched to a gene: 11. This CDR3 is 16 amino acids long. The germline CDR1 and CDR2 sequences are SQVTM and ANQGSEA. In DNA, the CDR3 is TGCAGCGTTGAAGAGGCATGGGGGACAGGGTACGATGAGCAGTTCTTC. It codes for CSVEEAWGTGYDEQFF.